This TCR beta chain was documented in a study of shared clonotypes between healthy human individuals (TCRdb year 2020). Study-wide context: The cohort included three men and two women between 18 and 49 years of age. For each donor, CD4 naive and CD4 memory were each given three plates, CD8 naive was given two plates, and CD8 memory was given one plate. Blood TCR repertoires of 5 or 6 healthy adults were deeply sequenced to estimate repertoire size and the extent of clonotype sharing between individuals. To increase sequencing depth and limit assay-specific biases, TCR repertoire library preparation and sequencing were carried out by different laboratories using diverse techniques. Leukapheresis yielded between about 0.94 and 8.9 billion PBMCs per donor. Overall study outcomes, separate from this receptor: Because the study included only a small number of donors, the genetic and exposure-history diversity represented was limited. Clonotypes shared by all four sorted-subset donors showed higher generation probabilities than non-shared clonotypes. Pairwise subsampling indicated that sequencing depth was expected to affect the degree of clonotype sharing among donors. Larger estimated clonotype richness was generally found for naive subsets than for memory subsets. Even with the large sequencing depth, rarefaction of the sorted-subset datasets indicated that sequencing was incomplete. Sampling was restricted to blood, and TCR repertoires in tissue are likely to differ from TCR repertoires in blood. Sharing across a few donors was observed for 4.5% to 6.5% of naive CD4, about 3.2% of naive CD8, about 2.3% of memory CD4, and around 0.42% of memory CD8 clonotypes.

Based on the germline V gene (reference sequence), the CDR1 and CDR2 sequences are LNHNV and YYDKDF. The CDR3, from cysteine to phenylalanine, totals 15 residues. Solely the CDR3 DNA is kept, with 45 bases framed from the first base. Between the V and J ends, shortened by 0 bases and 5 bases respectively, the junction contains 13 bases. A single count supports this clone. No antigen is known for it. No base quality information exists; no much larger clone differs at one position. Healthy HIV-negative adults with no recently reported acute infections or vaccinations were included as donors. Only Caucasian adults living in Nashville, Tennessee, USA were represented among the donors. CD4+ T cells were enriched through magnetic negative selection, after which naive cells were positively selected on CD45RA and the remaining negative fraction served as the memory subset. Blood was collected by leukapheresis, and PBMCs were isolated by Ficoll-Histopaque density gradient centrifugation and then cryopreserved in liquid nitrogen vapor phase. Analytical flow cytometry was used to check the purity and quantity of each magnetically sorted T cell population. Genomic DNA was isolated from each sorted fraction and quantified by UV absorbance on a Nanodrop 2000c.

Using the deep immunoSEQ assay, multiplex PCR amplified TCR CDR3 regions from genomic DNA. Extracted genomic DNA from each cell subset was spread evenly across all wells of several immunoSEQ 96-well plates, with each plate serving as a replicate. For sorted subsets, each replicate PCR was loaded with around 200 ng genomic DNA, equivalent to approximately 33,000 T cell genomes. The purified libraries were quantified using a Qubit 3.0 fluorometer, sized with a Bioanalyzer 2100, and then quantified again using the KAPA Library Quantification kit. Every immunoSEQ 96-well plate was sequenced on a dedicated single-read 150-cycle Illumina NextSeq 550 flow cell. The original methods were these. Because the immunoSEQ output held only junctional sequences and lacked quality scores, the filtering could not match the filtering applied to full-length reads. To assign V/J genes and CDR3, sequences were annotated using PyIR, a Python wrapper for IgBLAST v1.9, with IMGT germline references. Any read was removed if the V/J assignment was weak (E-value above 1e-6), the CDR3 was missing, or the read contained stop codons, out-of-frame junctions, or ambiguous translated residues. V3J clonotypes were defined by identical inferred V gene, J gene, and CDR3 amino acid sequence. Percentage overlap between repertoires was calculated by dividing the number of shared unique clonotypes by the size of the smaller repertoire. Repertoire richness was assessed with RTK rarefaction, the Chao1 estimator, and Recon v2.1 estimates of unobserved clonotypes. Generation probabilities for all TCRbeta clonotypes obtained by the gDNA method from four donors were computed using OLGA. This immuneACCESS table, as held by TCRdb, lists in-frame sequences with V and J called but not all clones. Of the missing ones, under half trace to an unresolved V gene in checked studies; the others have no known cause. The V and J calls and clone size come from that table; D and trimming were worked out from the DNA. The sample contains roughly 700,000 clones, approximately 74% of them found a single time. Jointly, the top ten make up roughly 1.7% of the sample.

The sequence is built from TRBV15 and TRBJ2-5, with no reliable assignment of the D segment. The source is a woman between 25 and 40 years old in good health. The sample comprised memory CD4+ T cells sorted from blood. The cell subset or site label for this specimen denotes: CD45RA-negative fraction. The DNA reads as follows: TGTGCCACCAGCAGAGATGGGCAGGTGAGGGAGACCCAGTACTTC. Translated, it reads CATSRDGQVRETQYF. Reference TRBV15 and TRBJ2-5 proteins supply the regions before and after the CDR3; the full variable domain is: DAMVIQNPRYQVTQFGKPVTLSCSQTLNHNVMYWYQQKSSQAPKLLFHYYDKDFNNEADTPDNFQSRRPNTSFCFLDIRSPGLGDTAMYLCATSRDGQVRETQYFGPGTRLLVL.